This T cell receptor (beta chain) was profiled in a study of shared clonotypes between healthy human individuals. Only in-frame clones appear in the TCRdb table, and some are missing; sequencing was by immunoSEQ multiplex PCR. The table lists roughly 2.4 million clones, 95% of them singletons. The CDR3 consists of 15 residues. CDR1 and CDR2 (germline): SGHVS, FNYEAQ. The V and J ends lost 1 base and 2 bases, in that order; junction bases with no gene match: 4. The chain combines TRBV7-6 with TRBJ2-5; the match to TRBD2 covers 7 bases. The TCR comes from a man younger than 35 in good health. Sequenced: naive CD4+ T cells sorted from blood. Subset denoted: CD45RA+ positively selected. Here the CDR3 reads CASSLGSGAQETQYF. CDR3 DNA sequence: TGTGCCAGCAGCTTAGGAAGCGGGGCTCAAGAGACCCAGTACTTC. The full variable domain, with the rest looked up from reference TRBV7-6 and TRBJ2-5, is GAGVSQSPRYKVTKRGQDVALRCDPISGHVSLYWYRQALGQGPEFLTYFNYEAQQDKSGLPNDRFSAERPEGSISTLTIQRTEQRDSAMYRCASSLGSGAQETQYFGPGTRLLVL.